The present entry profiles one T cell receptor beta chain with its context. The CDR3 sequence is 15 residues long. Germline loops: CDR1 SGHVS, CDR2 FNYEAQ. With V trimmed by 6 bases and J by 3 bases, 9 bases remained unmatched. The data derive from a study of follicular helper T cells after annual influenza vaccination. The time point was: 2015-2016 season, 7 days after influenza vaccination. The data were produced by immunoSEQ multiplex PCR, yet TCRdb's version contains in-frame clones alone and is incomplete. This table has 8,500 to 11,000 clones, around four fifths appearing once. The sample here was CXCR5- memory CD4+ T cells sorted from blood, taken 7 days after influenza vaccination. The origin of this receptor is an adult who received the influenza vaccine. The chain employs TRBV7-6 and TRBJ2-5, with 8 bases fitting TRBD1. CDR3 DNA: TGTGCCAGCAGTTCACTTGGGACAGGAAAAGAGACCCAGTACTTC. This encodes CASSSLGTGKETQYF.